Below, 6 T cell receptor beta chains from the same sample are listed, as sequenced in a study of breast tumors, draining lymph nodes, adjacent tissues. TCRdb used MiXCR to reprocess the multiplex PCR reads, holding one entry per CDR3 protein. Of 45,000 to 65,000 distinct CDR3 sequences listed, about 40% are singletons. Specimen: breast tumor tissue. These receptors all come from a female donor with breast cancer. Some clones in this sample may be carry-over from other donors' samples.

The table lists this clonotype with many counts. The chain couples TRBV6-1 to TRBJ2-5; TRBD2 aligns across 10 bases. V shed 6 bases, J shed 4 bases, and the junction held 5 bases outside the gene matches. The germline V gene encodes CDR1 MNHNS and CDR2 SASEGT. The CDR3 contains 14 residues. CDR3 sequence: CASSQSGGGETQYF. Here the CDR3 DNA reads TGTGCCAGCAGCCAGAGCGGGGGGGGAGAGACCCAGTACTTC.

This clonotype was detected many times. The chain joins TRBV6-2 or TRBV6-3 to TRBJ2-5; D gene unclear. Trimming pared 5 bases from V and 1 base from J, leaving 11 bases between. Germline V gene lookup returns CDR1 MNHEY and CDR2 SVGEGT. The CDR3 loop spans 14 amino acids. The CDR3 here is CASSTQRPQETQYF. The CDR3 nucleotides are TGTGCCAGCAGTACCCAGCGACCCCAAGAGACCCAGTACTTC.

Notes on this clonotype: No DNA is shown, since the ends of the CDR3 on it are uncertain; the CDR3 is the one TCRdb lists. This chain joins TRBV7-2 and TRBJ2-5; the table names TRBD1, a call not compared with the DNA. The CDR3 is made up of 21 amino acids, end residues included. Germline CDR1 SGHTA, CDR2 FQGNSA. CDR3 sequence reads: CASSFYICSARVGTNKGTQYF.

This clonotype was detected many times. The chain uses TRBV3-1 and TRBJ2-5; D may correspond to TRBD1 or TRBD2 (5 bases each). The V gene lost 4 bases and the J gene lost 7 bases, with 19 bases spanning the gap. This CDR3 contains 15 residues. Germline CDR1 reads LGHDT; CDR2 reads YNNKEL (reference sequence). The CDR3, as DNA: TGTGCCAGCAGCCTGGGGGAGCTGGCTGTAGGGACCCAGTACTTC. It specifies CASSLGELAVGTQYF.

Concerning this clonotype: A much larger clone differs by one base, so this may be a read error. The chain recombines TRBV2 with TRBJ1-1, with unresolved D. This CDR3 contains 14 residues. Looked up from germline, CDR1 is SNHLY and CDR2 is FYNNEI. Here the CDR3 DNA reads TGTGCCAGCAGTGAAACAAGGGTCGGCACTGAAGCTTCCTTT. Translating gives CASSETRVGTEASF.

This clonotype was observed many times. The J gene is TRBJ2-7, the V gene TRBV5-1, with D unclear. V was pared by 5 bases and J by 2 bases, with 17 bases between. Germline V gene data show CDR1 as SGHRS and CDR2 as YFSETQ. The length of the CDR3 is 15 residues. The CDR3 DNA is TGCGCCAGCAGACGGCTCGACCTAGGAACCTACGAGCAGTACTTC. This gives the protein CASRRLDLGTYEQYF.